These 32 T cell receptor beta chains were all obtained from the same sample, sequenced in a study of T cell repertoires in ileal Crohn's disease. Repertoires were generated with immunoSEQ multiplex PCR, while TCRdb's copy carries only in-frame clones and drops some. The sample yields about 4,000 clones, roughly 76% seen once. The source material was ileal tissue. These receptors were taken from an adult with Crohn's disease.

The gene calls are TRBV10-1 and TRBJ2-3; 8 bases fit TRBD2. Germline V gene lookup returns CDR1 WNHNN and CDR2 SYGVQD (reference sequence). V shed 3 bases and J 2 bases; nucleotides not matched to a gene: 4. The CDR3 runs to 15 residues. CDR3 in amino acids: CASSEAGVDTDTQYF. CDR3 in DNA: TGCGCCAGCAGTGAAGCGGGGGTCGACACAGATACGCAGTATTTT.

V usage is TRBV7-9 and J usage is TRBJ1-4; tentative D call: TRBD1 (5 bases). The germline CDR1 and CDR2 sequences are SEHNR and FQNEAQ (reference sequence). V lost 1 base to trimming and J lost 8 bases, with 14 bases between them. This CDR3 has 15 residues. The CDR3: CASSLEVGRAEKLFF. CDR3 sequence (DNA): TGTGCCAGCAGCTTAGAGGTCGGCAGGGCGGAAAAACTGTTTTTT.

With respect to this clone: In the same sample, other DNA sequences code for this CDR3. The rearrangement links TRBV6-5 to TRBJ1-3; unclear D gene. The V gene's germline CDR1 is MNHEY and CDR2 SVGAGI. The CDR3 extends over 16 amino acids. Trimming pared 0 bases from V and 4 bases from J, leaving 13 bases between. The CDR3 DNA follows: TGTGCCAGCAGTTACTCGATTTCCGGGTCAGGAAACACCATATATTTT. This encodes CASSYSISGSGNTIYF.

The chain joins TRBV19 to TRBJ1-5, with 8 nucleotides matching TRBD1. Looked up from germline, CDR1 is LNHDA and CDR2 is SQIVND (reference sequence). The CDR3 runs 13 residues. The J segment lost 7 bases and the V segment lost 9 bases, leaving 8 bases of the junction unmatched. The CDR3 loop reads CASRDRRSQPQHF. CDR3 coding DNA: TGTGCCAGCAGGGACAGGAGGAGCCAGCCCCAGCATTTT.

The genes are TRBV6-5 and TRBJ2-5; tentatively, D is TRBD1 (5 bases). CDR3 length: 15 residues. CDR1 MNHEY and CDR2 SVGAGI come from the germline V gene. Trimming removed 6 bases from V and 11 bases from J, with 25 bases in between. Here the CDR3 DNA reads TGTGCCAGCAGGCCGCAAGGGGCGACTCAAGGTCGGCAGTACTTC. Protein product: CASRPQGATQGRQYF.

The chain is built from TRBV28 and TRBJ1-1; D is possibly TRBD1 (6 bases). The germline gives CDR1 MDHEN, CDR2 SYDVKM. V gave up 6 bases and J gave up 1 base, with 9 bases separating them. This CDR3 region has 13 residues. CDR3 DNA: TGTGCCAGCAGAACAGGGAAGAACACTGAAGCTTTCTTT. Amino acid sequence: CASRTGKNTEAFF.

This clone was counted only a few times. The chain links TRBV7-2 to TRBJ2-7, with 8 bases fitting TRBD1. The CDR3 covers 15 residues. Germline assignment: CDR1 SGHTA and CDR2 FQGNSA. V lost 1 base, J lost 2 bases, and 4 bases stayed unmatched. In DNA form, the CDR3 reads TGTGCCAGCAGCTTAGGGACAGGGATTACCTACGAGCAGTACTTC. It encodes CASSLGTGITYEQYF. The variable domain in full, completed from reference TRBV7-2 and TRBJ2-7, reads GAGVSQSPSNKVTEKGKDVELRCDPISGHTALYWYRQSLGQGLEFLIYFQGNSAPDKSGLPSDRFSAERTGGSVSTLTIQRTQQEDSAVYLCASSLGTGITYEQYFGPGTRLTVT.

J is TRBJ2-3 and V is TRBV5-6, with D tentatively TRBD1 (6 bases). Between the trimmed V and J ends, which lost 3 bases and 0 bases, there was a span of 14 bases. This CDR3 has 16 amino acids. Germline values: CDR1 SGHDT, CDR2 YYEEEE. For the CDR3, the DNA is TGTGCCAGCAGCTGGCGCAGGGGCTATAGCACAGATACGCAGTATTTT. Translation gives CASSWRRGYSTDTQYF.

This chain links TRBV9 with TRBJ1-1, with TRBD1 as a possible D gene (6 bases). The CDR3 contains 16 residues. Germline V gives CDR1 SGDLS, CDR2 YYNGEE. V was pared by 3 bases and J by 5 bases, with 20 bases between. Here the CDR3 reads CASSETPAGTRTEAFF. The CDR3 nucleotides read TGTGCCAGCAGCGAGACTCCCGCCGGGACAAGAACTGAAGCTTTCTTT. Combining the CDR3 with reference TRBV9 and TRBJ1-1 gives the whole variable domain DSGVTQTPKHLITATGQRVTLRCSPRSGDLSVYWYQQSLDQGLQFLIQYYNGEERAKGNILERFSAQQFPDLHSELNLSSLELGDSALYFCASSETPAGTRTEAFFGQGTRLTVV.

The V and J genes are TRBV11-2 and TRBJ1-5, with D possibly being TRBD1 (6 bases). The CDR3 runs to 15 residues. The V gene's germline CDR1 is SGHAT and CDR2 FQNNGV. The V end was cut by 3 bases, the J end by 5 bases, with 14 bases between. The CDR3 loop is CASSFGTGFYQPQHF. The CDR3, as DNA: TGTGCCAGCAGCTTCGGAACAGGGTTCTATCAGCCCCAGCATTTT.

V usage is TRBV7-3 and J usage is TRBJ2-2; tentatively, D is TRBD2 (5 bases). CDR1 is SGHTA, CDR2 FQGTGA, per germline. There are 12 residues in the CDR3. The V end was cut by 5 bases, the J end by 7 bases, with 8 bases between. The DNA for the CDR3 is TGTGCCAGCAGCCCCCGGGGCGGGGAGCTGTTTTTT. It codes for CASSPRGGELFF.

This clone was detected only a few times. The rearrangement links TRBV7-9 to TRBJ2-3; 8 positions match TRBD2. Germline lookup yields CDR1 SEHNR and CDR2 FQNEAQ (reference sequence). The V and J ends lost 1 base and 0 bases, in that order; junction bases with no gene match: 3. This CDR3 contains 16 residues. CDR3 residues: CASSLELAASTDTQYF. The CDR3 DNA reads TGTGCCAGCAGCTTAGAACTAGCGGCTAGCACAGATACGCAGTATTTT.

This chain uses TRBV6-1 with TRBJ2-5; 11 positions agree with TRBD1. The V gene's germline CDR1 is MNHNS and CDR2 SASEGT. V gave up 2 bases and J gave up 7 bases; unmatched junction bases: 6. The CDR3 is 15 amino acids. The CDR3 nucleotides are TGTGCCAGCAGTGAAAGGGGACAGGGGGGAGGGACCCAGTACTTC. This encodes CASSERGQGGGTQYF.

This clone was observed once. Other DNA sequences in the sample encode the same CDR3. The chain recombines TRBV9 with TRBJ2-1; TRBD1 agrees at 11 bases. The V and J ends lost 2 bases and 4 bases, in that order; junction bases with no gene match: 5. Germline loops: CDR1 SGDLS, CDR2 YYNGEE. The CDR3 has 16 amino acids. CDR3 nucleotides: TGTGCCAGCAGCGTCGGGGGGACAGGGGGATACAATGAGCAGTTCTTC. It specifies CASSVGGTGGYNEQFF.

The chain couples TRBV20-1 to TRBJ1-1; TRBD1 matches 9 bases. Trimming removed 4 bases from V and 11 bases from J; junction bases left unmatched: 5. Germline CDR1 is DFQATT and CDR2 is SNEGSKA (reference sequence). This CDR3 region has 11 residues. In nucleotides, the CDR3 is TGCAGTGCTATATTTGACAGGGGGGCTTTCTTT. This sequence encodes CSAIFDRGAFF.

Remarks on this clone: This same CDR3 is encoded by further DNA sequences in the sample. V gene TRBV27 combines with J gene TRBJ2-3; D is ambiguous. This CDR3 is built from 13 residues. The V end was cut by 3 bases, the J end by 2 bases, with 6 bases between. Per the germline V gene, CDR1 is MNHEY and CDR2 is SMNVEV (reference sequence). CDR3 residues: CASSFTYTDTQYF. In nucleotides, the CDR3 is TGTGCCAGCAGTTTCACCTACACAGATACGCAGTATTTT.

The chain is built from TRBV5-6 and TRBJ2-7, with D tentatively TRBD2 (6 bases). The germline CDR1 and CDR2 sequences are SGHDT and YYEEEE. The CDR3 length is 12 residues. V lost 2 bases and J 6 bases, leaving 9 bases between the germline ends. The CDR3 nucleotides are TGTGCCAGCAGCTTCCTGGGGGGCGAGCAGTACTTC. Its protein is CASSFLGGEQYF.

This sequence joins TRBV28 and TRBJ2-7; 7 bases fit TRBD2. V lost 4 bases, J lost 5 bases, and 17 bases stayed unmatched. Germline V gene data show CDR1 as MDHEN and CDR2 as SYDVKM. The CDR3 length is 17 residues. CDR3 loop: CASSWTGTTTKHHEQYF. As DNA, the CDR3 is TGTGCCAGCAGTTGGACCGGGACTACCACCAAACACCACGAGCAGTACTTC.

This chain joins TRBV11-2 and TRBJ1-2; TRBD1 matches at 7 bases. Germline values: CDR1 SGHAT, CDR2 FQNNGV. The CDR3 has 13 residues. V gave up 4 bases and J gave up 5 bases; unmatched junction bases: 4. CDR3 coding DNA: TGTGCCAGCAGCTCGGACAGGTCGTATGGCTACACCTTC. This codes for CASSSDRSYGYTF.

As regards this clone: Other DNA sequences in this sample translate to the same CDR3. The J gene is TRBJ1-5, the V gene TRBV10-3, with D unclear. This CDR3 comprises 13 residues. Germline-derived CDR1 and CDR2 are ENHRY and SYGVKD. V lost 0 bases and J 5 bases, leaving 5 bases between the germline ends. This CDR3 reads CAISESPYQPQHF. CDR3 sequence (DNA): TGTGCCATCAGTGAGTCCCCTTATCAGCCCCAGCATTTT.

About this clone: One end of the junction varies from germline; a read error may be responsible. The chain's CDR3 is CASSLRAQGSNNEQFF. The CDR3 nucleotides are TGTGCCAGCAGTTTACGTGCTCAGGGCTCCAACAATGAGCAGTTCTTC. The rearrangement joins TRBV28 to TRBJ2-1; D perhaps matches TRBD1 (5 bases). CDR3 length: 16 residues. The germline V gene encodes CDR1 MDHEN and CDR2 SYDVKM.

The chain couples TRBV19 to TRBJ1-3; D is perhaps TRBD1 (6 bases). Trimming removed 11 bases from V and 0 bases from J, with 14 bases in between. Germline loops: CDR1 LNHDA, CDR2 SQIVND (reference sequence). This CDR3 is built from 14 residues. For the CDR3, the DNA is TGTGCCTCCAGGGGCATCCTCTCTGGAAACACCATATATTTT. Translated, it gives CASRGILSGNTIYF.

J is TRBJ1-1 and V is TRBV30; D is undetermined. Trimming left V 4 bases short and J 5 bases short, with 11 bases between. CDR1 is GTSNPN and CDR2 is SVGIG in the germline V gene (reference sequence). The CDR3 extends over 12 amino acids. The DNA of the CDR3 is TGTGCCTGGATCTATAGTCCGACTGAAGCTTTCTTT. This encodes CAWIYSPTEAFF.

V is TRBV4-3 and J is TRBJ1-2; D might be TRBD1 (5 bases). Germline V CDR1 and CDR2: LGHNA, YSLEER. The V end was cut by 0 bases, the J end by 2 bases, with 13 bases between. The CDR3 totals 16 residues. This chain's CDR3 is CASSQDRAGPNYGYTF. The DNA of the CDR3 is TGCGCCAGCAGCCAAGATAGGGCAGGGCCGAACTATGGCTACACCTTC.

This clone occurred once. The chain joins TRBV12-5 to TRBJ2-5; TRBD2 matches 8 bases. V was pared by 1 base and J by 4 bases, with 5 bases of the junction left unmatched. Germline CDR1 is LGHNT and CDR2 is FRNRAP. There are 15 residues in the CDR3. The CDR3 reads CASGLEQRGRETQYF. In DNA, the CDR3 is TGTGCTAGTGGTTTGGAGCAGCGGGGGAGAGAGACCCAGTACTTC. Supplemented by reference TRBV12-5 and TRBJ2-5, the full variable domain reads DARVTQTPRHKVTEMGQEVTMRCQPILGHNTVFWYRQTMMQGLELLAYFRNRAPLDDSGMPKDRFSAEMPDATLATLKIQPSEPRDSAVYFCASGLEQRGRETQYFGPGTRLLVL.

This chain connects TRBV7-3 to TRBJ2-1, with 14 bases identical to TRBD2. CDR3 length: 15 residues. CDR1 and CDR2 from the germline V gene are SGHTA and FQGTGA. V lost 5 bases, J lost 10 bases, and 7 bases stayed unmatched. The CDR3 sequence is CASSATSGRAWEQFF. In DNA, the CDR3 is TGTGCCAGCAGCGCGACTAGCGGGAGGGCCTGGGAGCAGTTCTTC.

The chain joins TRBV27 to TRBJ2-3; 10 bases line up with TRBD2. With V trimmed by 5 bases and J by 0 bases, 8 bases remained unmatched. CDR1 is MNHEY and CDR2 is SMNVEV in the germline V gene (reference sequence). The length of the CDR3 is 17 residues. The CDR3 sequence: CASSPTGTSDSTDTQYF. The CDR3 coding sequence is TGTGCCAGCAGTCCCACCGGGACTAGCGATAGCACAGATACGCAGTATTTT.

V and J are TRBV5-1 and TRBJ1-1; 8 bases line up with TRBD1. V shed 2 bases, J shed 7 bases, and the junction held 4 bases outside the gene matches. This CDR3 spans 13 amino acids. In germline, CDR1 is SGHRS, CDR2 YFSETQ. CDR3: CASSFQGAGEAFF. The CDR3 DNA follows: TGCGCCAGCAGCTTCCAGGGGGCCGGTGAAGCTTTCTTT.

This clone was seen only a few times. This sequence joins TRBV4-3 and TRBJ1-2; 8 nucleotides match TRBD1. V shed 0 bases and J 4 bases; nucleotides not matched to a gene: 7. Germline lookup yields CDR1 LGHNA and CDR2 YSLEER. The CDR3 spans 16 residues. The CDR3 sequence is CASSQDSQGVFYGYTF. CDR3 coding DNA: TGCGCCAGCAGCCAAGATTCACAGGGGGTGTTCTATGGCTACACCTTC.

V and J are TRBV7-8 and TRBJ1-2; the D gene is possibly TRBD1 (5 bases). Per germline, CDR1 SGHVS and CDR2 FQNEAQ. This CDR3 is built from 16 residues. V lost 5 bases to trimming and J lost 0 bases, with 16 bases between them. CDR3 in amino acids: CASSTFPPRANYGYTF. CDR3 DNA sequence: TGTGCCAGCAGCACCTTCCCCCCCAGGGCTAACTATGGCTACACCTTC.

V and J are TRBV7-6 and TRBJ1-2; D perhaps matches TRBD1 (6 bases). V lost 5 bases, J lost 6 bases, and 13 bases lay in between. The CDR3 length is 13 residues. Germline V gene sequence: CDR1 SGHVS, CDR2 FNYEAQ. This CDR3 reads CASSHREGDGYTF. The CDR3 DNA reads TGTGCCAGCAGCCACAGGGAGGGGGATGGCTACACCTTC.

The gene calls are TRBV7-2 and TRBJ2-5; D call uncertain. V lost 0 bases to trimming and J lost 0 bases, with 2 bases between them. The germline CDR1 and CDR2 sequences are SGHTA and FQGNSA. This CDR3 spans 13 amino acids. The CDR3 is CASSLANQETQYF. CDR3 DNA: TGTGCCAGCAGCTTAGCCAACCAAGAGACCCAGTACTTC.